This TCR beta chain was identified during a study of cytomegalovirus exposure and HLA in healthy donors. General study points: Reported performance of the classifier showed diagnosis of cytomegalovirus status with high specificity and sensitivity. In a later analysis, productive TCRs from donors in an Asian-associated ancestry cluster reportedly carried fewer N-insertions than the cohort mean. The study had only CMV serostatus as immune exposure information. The study designated some 180 TCR beta chains cytomegalovirus-associated.

In the case of this clone: Its antigen is unidentified.

There are 15 residues in the CDR3. After removal of 4 bases from V and 8 bases from J, the junction contained 8 bases not matched to a gene. In germline, CDR1 is SGHTS, CDR2 YDEGEE. PCR primers comprised 60 Vbeta and 13 Jbeta primers. The data were produced by immunoSEQ multiplex PCR, yet TCRdb's version contains in-frame clones alone and is incomplete. Among 100,000 to 150,000 clones listed, 60% to 80% were seen once. The rearrangement links TRBV5-8 to TRBJ1-4, with 10 bases matching TRBD1. Sequencing was performed on PBMCs. The sequence came from an older woman in good health and CMV-seropositive. The DNA of the CDR3 is TGTGCCAGCAGCCCCAGACAGGGGGCGGTGGAAAAACTGTTTTTT. It codes for CASSPRQGAVEKLFF.